This T cell receptor (beta chain) emerged from a study of blood T cells in healthy people across ages. Study details: Per every two T cells, about one barcoded beta molecule was captured by template switching. General study findings and limits: With donor CMV status unknown, expanded clonotype changes were possibly confounded. Higher diversity, along with more naive CD4+ cells, distinguished long-lived donors from aged donors. Researchers judged that diversity estimates from one million T cells fell short of true values.

For the second PCR, which ran for about 7 to 11 cycles, a sample-barcoded 5' primer and a J-beta primer mix were used. TCRdb ran MiXCR on the 5' RACE reads and lists one entry per CDR3 protein. The sample has hundreds of thousands of distinct CDR3 sequences; approximately 39% are singletons. In its sample, this clonotype was seen many times. Its antigen remains unidentified. This CDR3 comprises 14 residues. V shed 5 bases and J shed 5 bases, with 15 bases lying between them. The V gene's germline CDR1 is SGHTA and CDR2 FQGNSA. This chain uses TRBV7-2 with TRBJ2-5; D is perhaps TRBD1 (6 bases). This receptor was taken from a woman aged 60-75 years in good health. Sequencing used blood. The CDR3 coding sequence is TGTGCCAGCAGCCAGCGGACAGAAGGGGAGACCCAGTACTTC. It translates to CASSQRTEGETQYF.